The 9 T cell receptor beta chains in this list originate from one sample, sequenced in a study of response to subunit inactivated influenza vaccine. MiXCR, run by TCRdb on the RT-PCR reads, gives a single entry per CDR3 protein. The sample records about 650,000 distinct CDR3 sequences, 15% to 18% being singletons. Sequenced here: PBMCs from blood, sampled approximately 13 days after vaccination. The origin of the receptors is a man in his fifties or sixties who received an inactivated influenza vaccine.

There are a few counts of this clonotype. The chain combines TRBV4-3 with TRBJ2-7, with a possible D match to TRBD1 (5 bases). The CDR3 spans 16 residues. V lost 0 bases and J 2 bases, leaving 14 bases between the germline ends. In germline, CDR1 is LGHNA, CDR2 YSLEER. Here the CDR3 reads CASSQDDGRDPYEQYF. The CDR3 DNA reads TGCGCCAGCAGCCAAGATGATGGCAGGGATCCCTACGAGCAGTACTTC.

For this clonotype: At one end the junction does not follow the germline gene, possibly because of a read error. CDR3 DNA sequence: TGTGCTAGCAGCTCCGTTTCGGGCGGGAGCCCAGATACGCAGTATTTT. Amino acids: CASSSVSGGSPDTQYF. This sequence joins TRBV7-3 and TRBJ2-3, with TRBD2 matching 7 bases. The CDR3 extends over 16 amino acids. Germline loops: CDR1 SGHTA, CDR2 FQGTGA.

On this clonotype: The junction departs from germline at one end; a sequencing error may be responsible. The chain uses TRBV3-1 and TRBJ1-4; D gene unclear. The CDR3 sequence is 14 residues long. Germline CDR1 LGHDT, CDR2 YNNKEL (reference sequence). CDR3 in amino acids: CASGHGRINEKLFF. CDR3 sequence (DNA): TGTGCCAGCGGCCATGGACGGATTAATGAAAAACTGTTTTTT.

This chain joins TRBV30 and TRBJ1-1; D not resolved. The germline V and J ends were trimmed by 7 bases and 6 bases, with 9 bases remaining between them. Germline-derived CDR1 and CDR2 are GTSNPN and SVGIG (reference sequence). The CDR3 contains 10 residues. CDR3 nucleotide sequence: TGTGCCTTTGCAGCCCCTGAAGCTTTCTTT. Its translation: CAFAAPEAFF. The full variable domain, rest sourced from reference TRBV30 and TRBJ1-1, is SQTIHQWPATLVQPVGSPLSLECTVEGTSNPNLYWYRQAAGRGLQLLFYSVGIGQISSEVPQNLSASRPQDRQFILSSKKLLLSDSGFYLCAFAAPEAFFGQGTRLTVV.

The genes are TRBV20-1 and TRBJ2-2; 7 bases are shared with TRBD2. From germline, CDR1 is DFQATT and CDR2 SNEGSKA (reference sequence). V trimming: 3 bases; J trimming: 6 bases; junction bases outside the gene matches: 7. This CDR3 comprises 14 residues. DNA for the CDR3: TGCAGTGCTAGCTTCAACCGGGGGGCCGGGGAGCTGTTTTTT. Protein: CSASFNRGAGELFF.

Only a few counts were recorded for this clonotype. The rearrangement uses TRBV12-3 or TRBV12-4 and TRBJ2-2; D is tentatively TRBD1 or TRBD2 (6 bases each). The CDR3 is 15 residues long. Trimming took 1 base from V and 9 from J, leaving 15 bases between them. Here the CDR3 DNA reads TGTGCCAGCAGTTTAGTTGGAGGGGGGAGCAGGGAGCTGTTTTTT. It specifies CASSLVGGGSRELFF.

This rearrangement joins TRBV15 to TRBJ2-5; D is unclear. The CDR3 covers 16 residues. The germline gives CDR1 LNHNV, CDR2 YYDKDF (reference sequence). V was pared by 1 base and J by 5 bases, with 17 bases between. This CDR3 reads CATSRVSGQAFETQYF. CDR3 nucleotides: TGTGCCACCAGCAGAGTTTCCGGCCAGGCGTTCGAGACCCAGTACTTC.

In this sample, this clonotype turned up once. V and J are TRBV30 and TRBJ2-3; 10 bases match TRBD2. CDR3 length equals 15 residues. The germline V gene encodes CDR1 GTSNPN and CDR2 SVGIG (reference sequence). V was pared by 4 bases and J by 6 bases, with 10 bases of the junction left unmatched. CDR3 DNA: TGTGCCTGGACCCTAGGGCTAGCGGGAGCGGATACGCAGTATTTT. This gives the protein CAWTLGLAGADTQYF.

This clonotype was observed a handful of times. This rearrangement joins TRBV20-1 to TRBJ2-7; 7 nucleotides align to TRBD2. The V gene's germline CDR1 is DFQATT and CDR2 SNEGSKA (reference sequence). The CDR3 consists of 13 residues. With V trimmed by 3 bases and J by 7 bases, 9 bases remained unmatched. The CDR3 is CSASSYGAGEQYF. DNA for the CDR3: TGCAGTGCTAGTTCATACGGAGCGGGGGAGCAGTACTTC.